The 8 T cell receptor beta chains below all came from one sample that was sequenced in a study of CD8+ T cells in alopecia areata. Treatment described: oral pan-JAK inhibitor, 5-10 mg twice daily. Sequencing relied on a cDNA template that was reverse transcribed from extracted RNA. Clones were sequenced by immunoSEQ multiplex PCR, and TCRdb holds only the in-frame ones, with some missing. This table has about 120,000 clones, around 56% appearing once. Sequences were derived from CD4+ T cells sorted from blood, sampled at week 4, from a patient treated with tofacitinib. The receptors shown here come from a human donor with alopecia areata.

This clone was seen a few times. The V call is TRBV14, the J call TRBJ2-3, with D tentatively TRBD2 (6 bases). Deletions cut 2 bases from V and 9 bases from J, with 9 bases between. Germline V gene sequence: CDR1 SGHDN, CDR2 FVKESK. The CDR3 spans 12 residues. The CDR3 bases are TGTGCCAGCAGCCAAACGGGACTGACGCAGTATTTT. Its translation: CASSQTGLTQYF.

This clone was counted between two and nine times. In DNA form, the CDR3 reads TGCAGCGTTGATGGGACAGGGTCCTACGAGCAGTACTTC. Translating gives CSVDGTGSYEQYF. The chain couples TRBV29-1 to TRBJ2-7; 9 bases agree with TRBD1. Trimming removed 3 bases from V and 1 base from J; junction bases left unmatched: 1. CDR1 and CDR2 from the germline V gene are SQVTM and ANQGSEA. This CDR3 region has 13 residues.

The chain recombines TRBV6-5 with TRBJ2-7; D is ambiguous. V gave up 5 bases and J gave up 11 bases, with 19 bases separating them. Looked up from germline, CDR1 is MNHEY and CDR2 is SVGAGI. The CDR3 extends over 13 amino acids. CDR3 in amino acids: CASSQLGPNQEYF. CDR3 DNA: TGTGCCAGCAGTCAGCTCGGACCAAACCAGGAGTACTTC.

This clone was detected a few times. The CDR3 region has the DNA TGTGCCAGTAGTATAGGATCGACAGGGATTGAGACCCAGTACTTC. Amino acid sequence: CASSIGSTGIETQYF. This sequence joins TRBV19 and TRBJ2-5; 7 bases agree with TRBD1. V was pared by 1 base and J by 5 bases, with 7 bases of the junction left unmatched. This CDR3 spans 15 amino acids. CDR1 LNHDA and CDR2 SQIVND come from the germline V gene (reference sequence).

The chain joins TRBV30 to TRBJ1-2, with a weak D call TRBD1 (5 bases). The V gene lost 0 bases and the J gene lost 6 bases, with 20 bases spanning the gap. The CDR3 loop spans 16 amino acids. Looked up from germline, CDR1 is GTSNPN and CDR2 is SVGIG (reference sequence). The chain's CDR3 is CAWSVGPTGTADGYTF. In DNA, the CDR3 is TGTGCCTGGAGTGTGGGACCAACGGGGACCGCCGATGGCTACACCTTC.

The V call is TRBV9, the J call TRBJ2-3; tentatively, D is TRBD2 (6 bases). Per germline, CDR1 SGDLS and CDR2 YYNGEE. V gave up 3 bases and J gave up 4 bases, with 15 bases separating them. The CDR3 sequence is 15 residues long. The CDR3 protein is CASSGATGEADTQYF. CDR3 in DNA: TGTGCCAGCAGCGGTGCCACCGGGGAGGCAGATACGCAGTATTTT. Filled out from reference TRBV9 and TRBJ2-3, the complete variable domain reads DSGVTQTPKHLITATGQRVTLRCSPRSGDLSVYWYQQSLDQGLQFLIQYYNGEERAKGNILERFSAQQFPDLHSELNLSSLELGDSALYFCASSGATGEADTQYFGPGTRLTVL.

The rearrangement joins TRBV20-1 to TRBJ2-7; TRBD2 might be the D (5 bases). This CDR3 spans 11 amino acids. Germline V gives CDR1 DFQATT, CDR2 SNEGSKA (reference sequence). With 6 bases removed from V and 6 bases from J, the gap between germline ends came to 12 bases. CDR3 region: CSAHTRFEQYF. The CDR3, as DNA: TGCAGTGCCCACACTAGATTCGAGCAGTACTTC.

This chain uses TRBV11-2 with TRBJ2-4; tentatively, D is TRBD1 (6 bases). CDR1 SGHAT and CDR2 FQNNGV come from the germline V gene. Between the trimmed V and J ends, which lost 5 bases and 0 bases, there was a span of 11 bases. The CDR3 extends over 15 amino acids. The CDR3 DNA reads TGTGCCAGCAGCGCACAGGGTTCAGCCAAAAACATTCAGTACTTC. Protein sequence: CASSAQGSAKNIQYF.